The sequence of this TCR beta chain was determined in a study of liver allograft versus peripheral blood T cells. Study context: Blood and transplanted-liver T cell receptor repertoires from recipients were compared.

TCRdb re-analysed the reads in MiXCR, keeping a single row per CDR3 protein. This repertoire shows roughly 15,000 distinct CDR3 sequences, roughly 20% found once; its top ten account for around 5.8%. The CDR3 runs to 15 residues. CDR1 is SGHDN, CDR2 FVKESK, per germline. The sample holds one count of this clonotype. One junction end disagrees with the germline gene, perhaps due to a read error. This clonotype was obtained from a human patient who had a liver transplant. The graft donor may have contributed some T cells. The rearrangement links TRBV14 to TRBJ2-3; the match to TRBD2 covers 7 bases. The CDR3 DNA sequence: TGTGCCAGCAGACAAGCGGGGCGGAGCACAGATACGCAGTATTTT. It encodes CASRQAGRSTDTQYF.